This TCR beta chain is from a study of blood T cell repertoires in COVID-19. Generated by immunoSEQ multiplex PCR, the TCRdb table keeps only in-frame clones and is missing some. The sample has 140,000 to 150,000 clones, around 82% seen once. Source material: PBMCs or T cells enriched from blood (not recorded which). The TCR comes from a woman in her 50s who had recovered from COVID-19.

The CDR3 DNA is TGTGCCAGCAGCAATAAGGACAGCCTACGTTTTTTTTACGAGCAGTACGTC. Protein sequence: CASSNKDSLRFFYEQYV. The V and J genes are TRBV21-1 and TRBJ2-7; TRBD1 is the table's D call, not checked against the DNA. TRBV21-1 is shown as a pseudogene. The CDR3 is 17 residues long.